Following are 25 T cell receptor beta chains from one sample sequenced in a study of blood T cells in healthy people across ages. Alongside a J-beta primer mix, a sample-barcoded 5' primer served in a second PCR lasting about 6 to 12 cycles. TCRdb independently ran MiXCR on the 5' RACE reads; one entry per CDR3 protein. Of 850,000 or so distinct CDR3 sequences in the sample, under 35% are singletons; the top ten hold 15% to 20%. Sequencing was carried out using blood. Source of these receptors: a woman aged 80 or older in good health.

As concerns this clonotype: The junction departs from germline at one end; a sequencing error may be responsible. This rearrangement joins TRBV20-1 to TRBJ2-5, with D maybe TRBD2 (6 bases). CDR1 DFQATT and CDR2 SNEGSKA come from the germline V gene (reference sequence). The CDR3 extends over 14 amino acids. The CDR3 DNA is TGCAGTACTAGAGCGGGCGGAATCCAAGAGACCCAGTACTTT. Residues: CSTRAGGIQETQYF.

This clonotype was detected only a few times. J is TRBJ1-1 and V is TRBV29-1, with D perhaps TRBD1 (5 bases). CDR1 and CDR2 (germline): SQVTM, ANQGSEA. The CDR3 runs to 16 residues. The V end lost 6 bases, the J end lost 4 bases, and 24 bases lay between the germline ends. The CDR3 reads CSVAHFVGYGGTEAFF. CDR3 in DNA: TGCAGCGTCGCTCACTTTGTGGGATACGGGGGCACTGAAGCTTTCTTT.

At least ten counts were recorded for this clonotype. The chain recombines TRBV20-1 with TRBJ2-6; the match to TRBD1 covers 8 bases. Germline CDR1 is DFQATT and CDR2 is SNEGSKA (reference sequence). Trimming cost V 6 bases and J 2 bases; bases outside gene matches: 3. The CDR3 has 14 residues. The CDR3 nucleotides read TGCAGTGCCAGACAGGGGACTGGGGCCAACGTCCTGACTTTC. This sequence encodes CSARQGTGANVLTF.

Points on this clonotype: A much larger clone differs from this one at a single base, so this may be a read error. The chain joins TRBV6-2 or TRBV6-3 to TRBJ2-7; possible D gene TRBD2, 5 bases. CDR3 length: 12 amino acids. Germline V gene sequence: CDR1 MNHEY, CDR2 SVGEGT. Trimming took 3 bases from V and 7 from J, leaving 10 bases between them. This CDR3 reads CASSYPGIEQYF. The CDR3 DNA reads as TGTGCCAGCAGTTATCCGGGGATTGAGCAGTACTTC.

At least ten counts were recorded for this clonotype. The rearrangement uses TRBV6-5 and TRBJ2-1; D is unresolved. The CDR3 spans 12 residues. Germline CDR1 is MNHEY and CDR2 is SVGAGI. Trimming took 2 bases from V and 8 from J, leaving 7 bases between them. The CDR3 region is CASSYDGYEQFF. The DNA for the CDR3 is TGTGCCAGCAGTTACGACGGCTATGAGCAGTTCTTC.

This clonotype was detected only a few times. V gene TRBV2 combines with J gene TRBJ2-3; 7 bases are a match to TRBD2. This CDR3 spans 15 amino acids. CDR1 and CDR2 (germline): SNHLY, FYNNEI. Trimming cost V 4 bases and J 5 bases; bases outside gene matches: 9. The CDR3 DNA is TGTGCCAGCAGTGTGGGGGGGGTCCGGGGAGATACGCAGTATTTT. Translation gives CASSVGGVRGDTQYF.

This clonotype was seen only once. The genes are TRBV5-1 and TRBJ2-3; 7 nucleotides align to TRBD1. V gave up 4 bases and J gave up 3 bases; unmatched junction bases: 5. The CDR3 is 14 amino acids. CDR1 and CDR2 from the germline V gene are SGHRS and YFSETQ. The CDR3 nucleotides read TGCGCCAGCAGCATGGGACAGACAACAGATACGCAGTATTTT. Its protein product is CASSMGQTTDTQYF.

The chain links TRBV2 to TRBJ1-3, with D maybe TRBD1 (5 bases). The V end was cut by 3 bases, the J end by 2 bases, with 8 bases between. This CDR3 has 14 residues. Germline V lookup: CDR1 SNHLY, CDR2 FYNNEI. This CDR3 is CASSEQGAGNTIYF. The CDR3, as DNA: TGTGCCAGCAGTGAGCAAGGGGCTGGAAACACCATATATTTT.

In regard to this clonotype: A clone one base away is much larger, so this may be a read error. V and J are TRBV6-1 and TRBJ2-5; TRBD2 agrees at 8 bases. V was pared by 4 bases and J by 2 bases, with 6 bases of the junction left unmatched. The CDR3 consists of 15 residues. From germline, CDR1 is MNHNS and CDR2 SASEGT. CDR3 sequence reads: CASSGVLAGQETQYF. The CDR3, as DNA: TGTGCCAGCAGTGGAGTGTTAGCGGGGCAAGAGACCCAGTACTTC.

The chain has TRBV3-1 and TRBJ2-3; 11 nucleotides match TRBD2. The CDR3 contains 15 residues. Germline V lookup: CDR1 LGHDT, CDR2 YNNKEL (reference sequence). The J segment lost 14 bases and the V segment lost 4 bases, leaving 14 bases of the junction unmatched. In DNA, the CDR3 is TGTGCCAGCAGCCGCCCTAGCGGGGGGCGCGATGCGCTGTATTTT. Protein sequence: CASSRPSGGRDALYF.

The V gene is TRBV5-5, the J gene TRBJ2-5, with D perhaps matching TRBD1 (5 bases). The V end lost 0 bases, the J end lost 9 bases, and 15 bases lay between the germline ends. This CDR3 has 14 residues. CDR1 is SGHKS, CDR2 YYEKEE, per germline (reference sequence). The CDR3 coding sequence is TGTGCCAGCAGCTTGGCCGGCGGATTAGGGGCCCAGTACTTC. Protein sequence: CASSLAGGLGAQYF.

The V and J genes are TRBV18 and TRBJ2-3; 9 nucleotides align to TRBD1. Germline V gene sequence: CDR1 KGHSH, CDR2 LQKENI. V was pared by 5 bases and J by 3 bases, with 9 bases of the junction left unmatched. CDR3 length: 16 residues. This CDR3 is CASSANRDRETDTQYF. CDR3 nucleotides: TGTGCCAGCTCAGCGAACCGGGACAGGGAAACAGATACGCAGTATTTT.

This clonotype was seen a handful of times. A read error may be the cause here, since a much bigger clone is one base away. The genes are TRBV6-5 and TRBJ2-1, with 12 nucleotides matching TRBD2. TRBJ2-7 explains the end of the DNA better; the J call may be wrong. This CDR3 is 15 amino acids long. CDR1 is MNHEY and CDR2 is SVGAGI in the germline V gene. CDR3 protein: CASRWLAGGHNEQYF. The CDR3 DNA is TGTGCCAGCAGATGGCTAGCGGGGGGGCACAATGAGCAGTACTTC.

This clonotype was counted only a few times. V and J are TRBV12-3 or TRBV12-4 and TRBJ1-5, with D unclear. This CDR3 region has 13 residues. With 3 bases removed from V and 7 bases from J, the gap between germline ends came to 10 bases. CDR3 nucleotide sequence: TGTGCCAGCAGTTTCCAAGGTCCACAGCCCCAGCATTTT. Its protein product is CASSFQGPQPQHF.

The V gene is TRBV16, the J gene TRBJ1-1; possibly TRBD1 for D (5 bases). The CDR3 is 15 residues long. Germline V gene sequence: CDR1 KGHSY, CDR2 FQNENV. With 4 bases removed from V and 7 bases from J, the gap between germline ends came to 19 bases. The CDR3 nucleotides are TGTGCCAGCAGCCCCCTAGGTCGGGGCGAGGATGAAGCTTTCTTT. This gives the protein CASSPLGRGEDEAFF.

The rearrangement links TRBV5-1 to TRBJ2-6, with D perhaps TRBD1 (5 bases). This CDR3 has 15 residues. The ends were cut back, 5 bases at V and 4 bases at J, with 13 bases in the middle. From germline, CDR1 is SGHRS and CDR2 YFSETQ. CDR3 coding DNA: TGCGCCAGCAGGTTCAGGGTCGCAGGGGCCAACGTCCTGACTTTC. Residues: CASRFRVAGANVLTF. Looking up the rest from reference TRBV5-1 and TRBJ2-6 gives the full variable domain: KAGVTQTPRYLIKTRGQQVTLSCSPISGHRSVSWYQQTPGQGLQFLFEYFSETQRNKGNFPGRFSGRQFSNSRSEMNVSTLELGDSALYLCASRFRVAGANVLTFGAGSRLTVL.

This clonotype was seen only a few times. V is TRBV3-1 and J is TRBJ1-2, with D possibly matching TRBD1 (6 bases). Germline lookup yields CDR1 LGHDT and CDR2 YNNKEL (reference sequence). V lost 3 bases and J 6 bases, leaving 23 bases between the germline ends. This CDR3 region has 17 residues. The CDR3 is CASSQGAGFAAGDGYTF. Here the CDR3 DNA reads TGTGCCAGCAGCCAGGGGGCGGGATTCGCTGCGGGGGATGGCTACACCTTC.

As concerns this clonotype: This clone may be a read error of a much larger clone one base away. The rearrangement links TRBV5-1 to TRBJ2-1; 7 bases line up with TRBD2. CDR3 length: 15 residues. CDR1 SGHRS and CDR2 YFSETQ come from the germline V gene. V lost 0 bases, J lost 6 bases, and 6 bases stayed unmatched. CDR3: CASSLVSSGRNEQFF. The CDR3 DNA follows: TGCGCCAGCAGCTTGGTCTCTAGCGGACGCAATGAGCAGTTCTTC.

This clonotype turned up a few times. The CDR3 sequence is CASSPYRNTEAFF. The CDR3 DNA is TGTGCCAGCAGCCCTTACAGGAACACTGAAGCTTTCTTT. V usage is TRBV11-2 and J usage is TRBJ1-1; no clear D gene. Trimming took off 5 bases at V and 1 base at J, with 8 bases between the two ends. The germline gives CDR1 SGHAT, CDR2 FQNNGV. This CDR3 contains 13 residues.

This clonotype was recorded a few times. This chain uses TRBV20-1 with TRBJ2-4, with TRBD2 as a possible D gene (7 bases). This CDR3 is built from 12 residues. Germline lookup yields CDR1 DFQATT and CDR2 SNEGSKA (reference sequence). V dropped 3 bases and J dropped 13 bases, with 16 bases sitting between them. CDR3 sequence reads: CSASRGAEEQYF. The CDR3 DNA sequence: TGCAGTGCTAGCCGGGGGGCTGAGGAGCAGTACTTC.

The rearrangement uses TRBV5-5 and TRBJ2-3; D uncertain. V was trimmed by 4 bases and J by 3 bases, leaving 18 bases between them. The germline V gene has CDR1 SGHKS and CDR2 YYEKEE (reference sequence). The CDR3 is 16 amino acids. CDR3 nucleotides: TGTGCCAGCAGCAGATCGACGCAAGATCGTACAGATACGCAGTATTTT. This sequence encodes CASSRSTQDRTDTQYF.

This clonotype was observed many times. The V gene is TRBV18, the J gene TRBJ2-6, with a possible D match to TRBD2 (5 bases). CDR3 size: 15 residues. The V gene lost 2 bases and the J gene lost 3 bases, with 8 bases spanning the gap. Per the germline V gene, CDR1 is KGHSH and CDR2 is LQKENI. CDR3 in DNA: TGTGCCAGCTCACCATTACTAGATGGGGCCAACGTCCTGACTTTC. As protein: CASSPLLDGANVLTF. Using reference TRBV18 and TRBJ2-6 for the parts outside the CDR3, the full variable domain is NAGVMQNPRHLVRRRGQEARLRCSPMKGHSHVYWYRQLPEEGLKFMVYLQKENIIDESGMPKERFSAEFPKEGPSILRIQQVVRGDSAAYFCASSPLLDGANVLTFGAGSRLTVL.

The chain uses TRBV15 and TRBJ2-7, with a tentative D call TRBD2 (5 bases). Trimming removed 4 bases from V and 2 bases from J, with 15 bases in between. This CDR3 contains 15 residues. The V gene's germline CDR1 is LNHNV and CDR2 YYDKDF (reference sequence). For the CDR3, the DNA is TGTGCCACCAGCACAAGAGGGCTCCAAACCTACGAGCAGTACTTC. Translating it yields CATSTRGLQTYEQYF.

At least ten counts were recorded for this clonotype. The V gene is TRBV20-1, the J gene TRBJ1-6; unclear D gene. The CDR3 loop spans 16 amino acids. The V gene lost 2 bases and the J gene lost 5 bases, with 16 bases spanning the gap. Germline loops: CDR1 DFQATT, CDR2 SNEGSKA (reference sequence). CDR3: CSARISGSRDNSPLHF. The CDR3 coding sequence is TGCAGTGCTAGAATTTCGGGGAGTCGGGATAATTCACCCCTCCACTTT.

This clonotype was seen a few times. A single base separates this from a much larger clone, so it may be a read error. In this CDR3 the conserved last residue, phenylalanine or tryptophan, is missing, so a read error is likely. V is TRBV20-1 and J is TRBJ1-2, with D unclear. Trimming pared 5 bases from V and 10 bases from J, leaving 17 bases between. CDR1 and CDR2 (germline): DFQATT, SNEGSKA (reference sequence). The CDR3 has 12 residues. CDR3 nucleotide sequence: TGCAGTGCTGCTGCATCATCAAGAGTCTACACCGTC. Residues: CSAAASSRVYTV.